The clone carrying this TCR beta chain was recorded many times. Antigen unknown. A J-beta primer mix and a sample-barcoded 5' primer were used in a second PCR of roughly 6 to 11 cycles. Tags on each cDNA molecule came from a template-switch adaptor with 12 random nucleotides. A single record per CDR3 protein comes from TCRdb applying MiXCR to the 5' RACE reads. Altogether about 1.8 million distinct CDR3 sequences are present, roughly 50% being singletons, with the ten largest covering roughly 2.1%. This sample was taken from a study of blood T cells in healthy people across ages. Study results and limitations: In these data, TCR beta diversity tracked strongly with naive T cell percentage. Compared with aged donors, long-lived donors showed fewer expanded clones, suggesting selection. What prevented conclusive comparison of naive and antigen-experienced cells was that PBMCs were unsorted.

From germline, CDR1 is MDHEN and CDR2 SYDVKM. Trimming stripped 1 base from V and 3 bases from J, with 7 bases between. This CDR3 comprises 13 residues. The sample taken for sequencing was blood. The TCR sequence derives from a woman in her forties in good health. The chain employs TRBV28 and TRBJ2-7; the D gene is possibly TRBD1 (6 bases). Here the CDR3 reads CASSLSQGYEQYF. CDR3 DNA sequence: TGTGCCAGCAGTTTATCACAGGGCTACGAGCAGTACTTC.